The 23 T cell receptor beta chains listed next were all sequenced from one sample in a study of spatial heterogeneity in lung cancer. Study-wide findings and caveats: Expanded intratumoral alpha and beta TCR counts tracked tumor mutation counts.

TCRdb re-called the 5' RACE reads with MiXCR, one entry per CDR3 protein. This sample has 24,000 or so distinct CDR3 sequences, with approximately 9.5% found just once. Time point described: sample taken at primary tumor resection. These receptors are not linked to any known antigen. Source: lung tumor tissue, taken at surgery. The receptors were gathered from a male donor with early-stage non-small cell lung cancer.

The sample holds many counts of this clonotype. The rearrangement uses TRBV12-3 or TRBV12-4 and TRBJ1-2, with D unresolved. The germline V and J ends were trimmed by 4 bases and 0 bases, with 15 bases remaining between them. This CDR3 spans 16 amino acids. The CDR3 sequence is CASSSGLPTANYGYTF. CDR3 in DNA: TGTGCCAGCAGTTCCGGGCTACCTACCGCTAACTATGGCTACACCTTC.

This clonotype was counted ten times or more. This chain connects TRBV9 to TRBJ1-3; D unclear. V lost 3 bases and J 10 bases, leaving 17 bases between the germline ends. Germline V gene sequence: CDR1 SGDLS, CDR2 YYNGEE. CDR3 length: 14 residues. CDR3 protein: CASSAYSGDRTIYF. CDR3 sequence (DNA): TGTGCCAGCAGCGCCTATTCCGGGGATCGGACCATATATTTT.

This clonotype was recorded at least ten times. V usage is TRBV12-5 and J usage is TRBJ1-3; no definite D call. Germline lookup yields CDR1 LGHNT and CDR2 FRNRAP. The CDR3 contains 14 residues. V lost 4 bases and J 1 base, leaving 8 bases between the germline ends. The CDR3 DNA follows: TGTGCTAGTGGTTCGGAGTTATCTGGAAACACCATATATTTT. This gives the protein CASGSELSGNTIYF. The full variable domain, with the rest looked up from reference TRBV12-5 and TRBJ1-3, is DARVTQTPRHKVTEMGQEVTMRCQPILGHNTVFWYRQTMMQGLELLAYFRNRAPLDDSGMPKDRFSAEMPDATLATLKIQPSEPRDSAVYFCASGSELSGNTIYFGEGSWLTVV.

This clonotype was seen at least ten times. This chain's CDR3 is CASRSGAETQYF. CDR3 DNA: TGTGCCAGCAGATCAGGGGCCGAGACCCAGTACTTC. The rearrangement joins TRBV6-6 to TRBJ2-5; tentative D call: TRBD1 (6 bases). The CDR3 is made up of 12 amino acids. Trimming pared 6 bases from V and 5 bases from J, leaving 10 bases between. Germline values: CDR1 MNHNY, CDR2 SVGAGI (reference sequence).

The CDR3 is CAIKPGLAGGSSTDTQYF. The CDR3 DNA sequence: TGTGCCATCAAACCGGGACTAGCGGGAGGGTCTAGCACAGATACGCAGTATTTT. The chain has TRBV10-3 and TRBJ2-3; 16 nucleotides match TRBD2. CDR1 and CDR2 (germline): ENHRY, SYGVKD. The V segment lost 7 bases and the J segment 0 bases; nucleotides outside the gene matches: 7. The CDR3 length is 18 residues.

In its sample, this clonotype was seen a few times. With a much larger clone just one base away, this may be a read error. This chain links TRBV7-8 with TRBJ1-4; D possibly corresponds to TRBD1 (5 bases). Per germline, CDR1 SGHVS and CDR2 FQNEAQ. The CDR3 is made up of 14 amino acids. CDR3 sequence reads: CVSSPMGHQEKLFF. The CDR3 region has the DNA TGTGTCAGCAGCCCCATGGGGCATCAGGAAAAACTGTTTTTT.

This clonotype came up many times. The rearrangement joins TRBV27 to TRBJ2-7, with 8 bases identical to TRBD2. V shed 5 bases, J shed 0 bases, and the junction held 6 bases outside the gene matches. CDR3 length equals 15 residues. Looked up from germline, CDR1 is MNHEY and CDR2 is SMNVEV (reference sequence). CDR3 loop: CASSITSGSSYEQYF. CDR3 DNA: TGTGCCAGCAGTATCACTAGCGGAAGCTCCTACGAGCAGTACTTC.

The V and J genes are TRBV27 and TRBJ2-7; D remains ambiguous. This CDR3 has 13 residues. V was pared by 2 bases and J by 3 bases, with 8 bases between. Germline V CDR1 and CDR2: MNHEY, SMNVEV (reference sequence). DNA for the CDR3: TGTGCCAGCAGTTTAGACCCCCTCTACGAGCAGTACTTC. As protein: CASSLDPLYEQYF.

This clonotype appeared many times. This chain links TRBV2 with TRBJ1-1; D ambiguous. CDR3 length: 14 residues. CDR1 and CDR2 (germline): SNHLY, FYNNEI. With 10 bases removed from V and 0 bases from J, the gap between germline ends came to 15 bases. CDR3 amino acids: CANDPSGMNTEAFF. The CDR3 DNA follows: TGTGCCAACGACCCTTCAGGAATGAACACTGAAGCTTTCTTT. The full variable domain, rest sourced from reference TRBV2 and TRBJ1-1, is EPEVTQTPSHQVTQMGQEVILRCVPISNHLYFYWYRQILGQKVEFLVSFYNNEISEKSEIFDDQFSVERPDGSNFTLKIRSTKLEDSAMYFCANDPSGMNTEAFFGQGTRLTVV.

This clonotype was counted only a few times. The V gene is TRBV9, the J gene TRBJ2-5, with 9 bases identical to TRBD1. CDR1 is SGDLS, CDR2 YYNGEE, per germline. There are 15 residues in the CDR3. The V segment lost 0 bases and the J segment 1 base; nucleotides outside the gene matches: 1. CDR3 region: CASSVEDRGQETQYF. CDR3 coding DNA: TGTGCCAGCAGCGTAGAGGACAGGGGCCAAGAGACCCAGTACTTC.

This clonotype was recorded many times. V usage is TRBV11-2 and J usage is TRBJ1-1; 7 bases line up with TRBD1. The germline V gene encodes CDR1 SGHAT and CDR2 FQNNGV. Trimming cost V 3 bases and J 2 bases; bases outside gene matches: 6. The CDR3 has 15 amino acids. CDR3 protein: CASSFQGQVNTEAFF. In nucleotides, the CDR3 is TGTGCCAGCAGCTTCCAAGGACAGGTCAACACTGAAGCTTTCTTT.

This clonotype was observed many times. In nucleotides, the CDR3 is TGTGCCAGCACTCTGACAGGTGTAAGAGAGACCCAGTACTTC. Protein: CASTLTGVRETQYF. The chain uses TRBV28 and TRBJ2-5; D may be TRBD1 (6 bases). This CDR3 region has 14 residues. The V gene lost 7 bases and the J gene lost 4 bases, with 16 bases spanning the gap. Germline V gene sequence: CDR1 MDHEN, CDR2 SYDVKM.

In nucleotides, the CDR3 is TGCGCCAGCAGCTTGGGCCTAGCGGGGGAAACCGGGGAGCTGTTTTTT. This translates into CASSLGLAGETGELFF. The rearrangement joins TRBV5-1 to TRBJ2-2, with 10 bases fitting TRBD2. The V gene end was trimmed by 0 bases and the J gene end by 5 bases; junction bases not matched to a gene: 4. CDR1 is SGHRS, CDR2 YFSETQ, per germline. The CDR3 has 16 amino acids.

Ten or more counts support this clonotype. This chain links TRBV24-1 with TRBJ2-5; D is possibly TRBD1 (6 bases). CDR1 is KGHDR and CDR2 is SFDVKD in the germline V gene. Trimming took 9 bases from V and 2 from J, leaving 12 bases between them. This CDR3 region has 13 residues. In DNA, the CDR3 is TGTGCCACCGCTGGGACACCTCAAGAGACCCAGTACTTC. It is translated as CATAGTPQETQYF.

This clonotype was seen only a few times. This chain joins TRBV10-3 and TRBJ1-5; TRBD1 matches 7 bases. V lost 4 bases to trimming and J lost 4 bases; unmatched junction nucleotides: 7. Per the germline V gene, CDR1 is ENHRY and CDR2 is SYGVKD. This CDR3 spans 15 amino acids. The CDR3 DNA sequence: TGTGCCATCAGTGCTGGGACAGCACTTAATCAGCCCCAGCATTTT. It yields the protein CAISAGTALNQPQHF.

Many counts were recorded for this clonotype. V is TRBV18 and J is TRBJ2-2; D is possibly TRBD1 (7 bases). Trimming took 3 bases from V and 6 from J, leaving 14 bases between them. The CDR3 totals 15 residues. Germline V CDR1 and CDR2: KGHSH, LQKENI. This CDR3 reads CASSPQDREAGELFF. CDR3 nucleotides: TGTGCCAGCTCACCTCAAGACAGGGAGGCCGGGGAGCTGTTTTTT.

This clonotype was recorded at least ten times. The CDR3 here is CASSPFDTVIYEQYF. The CDR3 bases are TGTGCCAGCAGCCCATTCGACACGGTTATCTACGAGCAGTACTTC. The V call is TRBV9, the J call TRBJ2-7; D unclear. Trimming took off 4 bases at V and 3 bases at J, with 17 bases between the two ends. This CDR3 is built from 15 residues. Germline CDR1 is SGDLS and CDR2 is YYNGEE.

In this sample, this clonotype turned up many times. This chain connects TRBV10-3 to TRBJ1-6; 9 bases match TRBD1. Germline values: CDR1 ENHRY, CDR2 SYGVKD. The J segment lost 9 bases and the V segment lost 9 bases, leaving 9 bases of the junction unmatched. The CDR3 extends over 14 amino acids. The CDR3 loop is CAISLGQGGSPLHF. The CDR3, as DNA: TGTGCCATATCGTTGGGACAGGGAGGTTCACCCCTCCACTTT.

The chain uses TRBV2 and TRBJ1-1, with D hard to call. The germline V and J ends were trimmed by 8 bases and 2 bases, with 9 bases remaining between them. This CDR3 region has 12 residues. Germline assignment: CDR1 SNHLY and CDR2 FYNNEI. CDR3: CASRPSNTEAFF. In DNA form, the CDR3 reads TGTGCCAGCCGGCCTTCAAACACTGAAGCTTTCTTT.

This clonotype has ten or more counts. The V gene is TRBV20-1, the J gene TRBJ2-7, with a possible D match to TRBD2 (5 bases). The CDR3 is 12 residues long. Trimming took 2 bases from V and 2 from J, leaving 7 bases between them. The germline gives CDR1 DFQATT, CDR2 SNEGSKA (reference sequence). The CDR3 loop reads CSARLAAYEQYF. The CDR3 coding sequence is TGCAGTGCTAGACTAGCTGCCTACGAGCAGTACTTC.

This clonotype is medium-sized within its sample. The CDR3 loop reads CSARVGAGETQYF. DNA of the CDR3: TGCAGTGCTAGAGTCGGGGCCGGGGAGACCCAGTACTTC. The genes are TRBV20-1 and TRBJ2-5; D is tentatively TRBD1 or TRBD2 (5 bases each). CDR3 size: 13 residues. V dropped 1 base and J dropped 5 bases, with 11 bases sitting between them. Germline values: CDR1 DFQATT, CDR2 SNEGSKA (reference sequence).

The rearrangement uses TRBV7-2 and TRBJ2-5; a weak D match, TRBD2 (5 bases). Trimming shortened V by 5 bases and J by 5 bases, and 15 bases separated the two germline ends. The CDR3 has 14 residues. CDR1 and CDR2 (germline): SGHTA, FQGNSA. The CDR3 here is CASSPRVLSETQYF. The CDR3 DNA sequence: TGTGCCAGCAGCCCGAGGGTGCTGTCGGAGACCCAGTACTTC.

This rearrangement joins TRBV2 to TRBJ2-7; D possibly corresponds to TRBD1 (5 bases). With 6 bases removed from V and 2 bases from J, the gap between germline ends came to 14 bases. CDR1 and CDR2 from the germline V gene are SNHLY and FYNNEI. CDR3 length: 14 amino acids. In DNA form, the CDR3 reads TGTGCCAGCAGGGTGGGGCAACCTCCCTACGAGCAGTACTTC. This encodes CASRVGQPPYEQYF.